This TCR beta chain appears in the sequencing data of a study of OX40 agonist ivuxolimab in advanced cancers. About the study: Partial responses were achieved by three patients, one with hepatocellular carcinoma and two with cutaneous melanoma.

Data came from immunoSEQ multiplex PCR; TCRdb stores just in-frame clones and leaves some out. The table includes 30,000 to 35,000 clones, roughly 89% detected once. This CDR3 region has 15 residues. V shed 0 bases, J shed 5 bases, and the junction held 6 bases outside the gene matches. In germline, CDR1 is LGHNA, CDR2 YNFKEQ. A remark on this clone: Its antigen is unknown.

Whole-study findings and limits: The average count of expanded clones was higher among CD8+ T cells than among CD4+. Individuals who were partial responders at 0.1-3.0 mg/kg had clonal expansion that ranked among the lowest. Both blood CD4+ and CD8+ T cells showed clonal growth by week 6 at 0.1 to 3.0 mg/kg.

This TCR was recovered from an adult with an advanced solid tumor such as melanoma, head and neck, liver or kidney cancer. The sample in question was CD4+ or CD8+ T cells sorted from blood, obtained in a trial of the OX40 agonist ivuxolimab. V gene TRBV4-2 combines with J gene TRBJ2-7, with 8 bases aligning to TRBD1. In DNA form, the CDR3 reads TGTGCCAGCAGCCAAGATTACGTGACAGGGGACGAGCAGTACTTC. Its translation: CASSQDYVTGDEQYF.